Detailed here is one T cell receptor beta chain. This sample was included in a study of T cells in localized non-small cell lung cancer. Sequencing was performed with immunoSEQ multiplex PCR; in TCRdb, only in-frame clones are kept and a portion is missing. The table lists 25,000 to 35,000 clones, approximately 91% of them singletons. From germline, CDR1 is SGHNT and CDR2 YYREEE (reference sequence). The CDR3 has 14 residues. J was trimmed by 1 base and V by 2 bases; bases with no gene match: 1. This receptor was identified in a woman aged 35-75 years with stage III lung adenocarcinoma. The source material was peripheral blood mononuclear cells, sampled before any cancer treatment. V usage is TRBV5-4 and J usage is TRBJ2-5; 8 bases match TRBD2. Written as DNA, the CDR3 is TGTGCCAGCAGCTTTGGACTAGCCCAAGAGACCCAGTACTTC. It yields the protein CASSFGLAQETQYF.